The source of this TCR beta chain is a study of blood T cell repertoires in COVID-19. The wider study: Samples came from the United States, Italy and Spain, spanning acute and convalescent COVID-19. T cells, B-cell-depleted T cells, or PBMCs supplied cDNA or gDNA.

In the original workflow: Amplifying reference gene primers gave estimates of nucleated cell counts. The data were produced by immunoSEQ multiplex PCR, yet TCRdb's version contains in-frame clones alone and is incomplete. From that table come the V and J calls and clone size; the DNA was used to work out D and trimming. The top ten clones hold approximately 12% of a sample with about 30,000 clones, about 79% of them seen once. Germline V gene data show CDR1 as SGHRS and CDR2 as YFSETQ. The CDR3 is 15 residues long. V lost 2 bases and J lost 4, with 13 bases in between. The clonotype originates from a human donor in a cohort sampled during active COVID-19. Input material: peripheral blood. The chain combines TRBV5-1 with TRBJ2-1; D remains unclear. This CDR3 reads CASSFGGHSYNEQFF. The CDR3 DNA sequence: TGCGCCAGCAGCTTCGGCGGCCACTCATACAATGAGCAGTTCTTC. Using reference TRBV5-1 and TRBJ2-1 for the parts outside the CDR3, the full variable domain is KAGVTQTPRYLIKTRGQQVTLSCSPISGHRSVSWYQQTPGQGLQFLFEYFSETQRNKGNFPGRFSGRQFSNSRSEMNVSTLELGDSALYLCASSFGGHSYNEQFFGPGTRLTVL.